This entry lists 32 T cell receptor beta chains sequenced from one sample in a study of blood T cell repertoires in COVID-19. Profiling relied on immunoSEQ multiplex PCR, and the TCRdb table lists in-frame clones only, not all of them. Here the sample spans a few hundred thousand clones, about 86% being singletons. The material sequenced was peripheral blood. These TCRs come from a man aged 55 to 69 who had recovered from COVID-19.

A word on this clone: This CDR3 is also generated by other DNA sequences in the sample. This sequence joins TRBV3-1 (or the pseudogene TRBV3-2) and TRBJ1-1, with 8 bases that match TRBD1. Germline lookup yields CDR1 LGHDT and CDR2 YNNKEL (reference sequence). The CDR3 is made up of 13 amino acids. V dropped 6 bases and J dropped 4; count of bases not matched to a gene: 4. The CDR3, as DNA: TGTGCCAGCAGTCTACAGGGGGGCACTGAAGCTTTCTTT. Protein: CASSLQGGTEAFF.

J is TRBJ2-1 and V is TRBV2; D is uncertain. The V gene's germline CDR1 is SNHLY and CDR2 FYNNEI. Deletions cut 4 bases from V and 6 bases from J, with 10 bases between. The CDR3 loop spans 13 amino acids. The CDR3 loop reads CASSASIVNEQFF. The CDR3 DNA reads TGTGCCAGCAGTGCTTCGATAGTCAATGAGCAGTTCTTC.

CDR3 in amino acids: CATANTPGQRPHYSNQPQHF. For the CDR3, the DNA is TGTGCCACCGCAAATACACCGGGACAGCGACCACATTATAGCAATCAGCCCCAGCATTTT. The chain couples TRBV5-4 to TRBJ1-5, with 7 bases aligning to TRBD1. The germline CDR1 and CDR2 sequences are SGHNT and YYREEE (reference sequence). The CDR3 is 20 amino acids. Losses at the gene ends were 9 bases for V and 0 bases for J; bases not matched to a gene: 24.

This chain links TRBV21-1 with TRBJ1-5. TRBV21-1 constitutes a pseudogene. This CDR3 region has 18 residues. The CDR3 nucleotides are TGTGCCAGCCGCATTCAGACTCCCCGACGCTTTAGCAATCAGCCCCAGCATTTT. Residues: CASRIQTPRRFSNQPQHF.

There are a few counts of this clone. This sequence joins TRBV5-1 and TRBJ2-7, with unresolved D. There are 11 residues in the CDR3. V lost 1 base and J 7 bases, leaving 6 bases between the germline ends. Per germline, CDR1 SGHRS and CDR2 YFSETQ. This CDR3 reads CASSLTEEQYF. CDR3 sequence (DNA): TGCGCCAGCAGCTTGACAGAGGAGCAGTACTTC.

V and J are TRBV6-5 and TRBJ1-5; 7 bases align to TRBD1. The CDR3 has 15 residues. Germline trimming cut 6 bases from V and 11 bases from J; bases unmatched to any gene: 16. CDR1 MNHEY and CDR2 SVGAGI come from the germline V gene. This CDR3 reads CASSARGREGQAQHF. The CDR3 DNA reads TGTGCCAGCAGCGCGAGGGGCAGGGAAGGACAGGCCCAGCATTTT.

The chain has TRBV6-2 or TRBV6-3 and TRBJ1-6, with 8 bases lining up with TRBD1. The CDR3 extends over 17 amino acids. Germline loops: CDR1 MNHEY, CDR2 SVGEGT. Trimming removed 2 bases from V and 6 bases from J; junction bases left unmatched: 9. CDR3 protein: CASSYLEGQGPNSPLHF. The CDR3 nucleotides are TGTGCCAGCAGTTACCTGGAAGGACAGGGCCCTAATTCACCCCTCCACTTT.

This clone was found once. The CDR3 here is CASSEVGSGRGNEQFF. The CDR3 coding sequence is TGTGCCAGCAGTGAAGTTGGTAGCGGGAGGGGTAATGAGCAGTTCTTC. J is TRBJ2-1 and V is TRBV2, with TRBD2 matching 11 bases. Germline CDR1 is SNHLY and CDR2 is FYNNEI. The V segment lost 1 base and the J segment 7 bases; nucleotides outside the gene matches: 6. The CDR3 extends over 16 amino acids.

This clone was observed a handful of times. CDR3 residues: CASSAGTGQPQHF. Written as DNA, the CDR3 is TGTGCCAGCAGTGCCGGGACAGGACAGCCCCAGCATTTT. The rearrangement links TRBV2 to TRBJ1-5, with 8 bases aligning to TRBD1. The V gene's germline CDR1 is SNHLY and CDR2 FYNNEI. The junction had 3 bases not matched to a gene; V was cut back by 4 bases and J by 7 bases. The CDR3 runs 13 residues. Full variable domain (missing parts from reference TRBV2 and TRBJ1-5): EPEVTQTPSHQVTQMGQEVILRCVPISNHLYFYWYRQILGQKVEFLVSFYNNEISEKSEIFDDQFSVERPDGSNFTLKIRSTKLEDSAMYFCASSAGTGQPQHFGDGTRLSIL.

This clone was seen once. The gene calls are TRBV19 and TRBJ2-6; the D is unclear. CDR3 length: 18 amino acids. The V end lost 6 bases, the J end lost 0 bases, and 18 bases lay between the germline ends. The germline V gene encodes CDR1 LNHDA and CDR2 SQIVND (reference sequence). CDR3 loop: CASRPLLQSGSGANVLTF. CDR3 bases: TGTGCCAGTAGGCCCCTCTTACAGTCTGGCTCTGGGGCCAACGTCCTGACTTTC.

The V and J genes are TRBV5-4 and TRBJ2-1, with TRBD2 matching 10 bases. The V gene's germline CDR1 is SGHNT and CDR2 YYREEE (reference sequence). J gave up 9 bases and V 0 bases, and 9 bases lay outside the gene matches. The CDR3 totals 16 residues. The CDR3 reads CASSLGSGGAPGEQFF. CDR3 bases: TGTGCCAGCAGCTTGGGAAGCGGGGGGGCGCCAGGTGAGCAGTTCTTC.

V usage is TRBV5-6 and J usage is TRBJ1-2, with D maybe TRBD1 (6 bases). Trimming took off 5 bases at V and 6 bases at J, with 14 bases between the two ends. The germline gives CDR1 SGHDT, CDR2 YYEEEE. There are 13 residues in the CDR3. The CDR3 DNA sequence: TGTGCCAGCAGGCCCAGGGGCAGGGATGGCTACACCTTC. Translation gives CASRPRGRDGYTF.

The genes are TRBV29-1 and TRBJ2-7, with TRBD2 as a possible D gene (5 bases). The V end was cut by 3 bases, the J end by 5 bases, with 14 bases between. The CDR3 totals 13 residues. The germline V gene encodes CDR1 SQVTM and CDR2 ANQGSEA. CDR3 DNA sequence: TGCAGCGTTGATGACGGGAAACCGGACGAGCAGTACTTC. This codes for CSVDDGKPDEQYF.

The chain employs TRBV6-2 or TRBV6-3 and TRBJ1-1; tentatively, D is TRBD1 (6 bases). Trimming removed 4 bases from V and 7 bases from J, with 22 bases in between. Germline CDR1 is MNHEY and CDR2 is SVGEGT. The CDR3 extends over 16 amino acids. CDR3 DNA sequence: TGTGCCAGCAGTTTAATTTCGGACAGACCCCTGATTGAAGCTTTCTTT. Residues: CASSLISDRPLIEAFF.

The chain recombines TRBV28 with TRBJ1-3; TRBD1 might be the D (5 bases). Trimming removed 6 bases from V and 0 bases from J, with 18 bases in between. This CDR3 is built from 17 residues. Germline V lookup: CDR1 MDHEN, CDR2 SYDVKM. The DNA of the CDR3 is TGTGCCAGCAGCCCAACTCAAGGGGCTGGCTCTGGAAACACCATATATTTT. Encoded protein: CASSPTQGAGSGNTIYF. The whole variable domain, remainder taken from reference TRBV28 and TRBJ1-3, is DVKVTQSSRYLVKRTGEKVFLECVQDMDHENMFWYRQDPGLGLRLIYFSYDVKMKEKGDIPEGYSVSREKKERFSLILESASTNQTSMYLCASSPTQGAGSGNTIYFGEGSWLTVV.

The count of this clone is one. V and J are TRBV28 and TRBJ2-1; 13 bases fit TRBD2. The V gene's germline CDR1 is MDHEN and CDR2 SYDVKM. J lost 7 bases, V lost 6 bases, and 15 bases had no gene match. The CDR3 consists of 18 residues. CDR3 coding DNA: TGTGCCAGCAGCTCCTGGGAGGGTGGGACTAGCGGGACAAATGAGCAGTTCTTC. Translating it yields CASSSWEGGTSGTNEQFF.

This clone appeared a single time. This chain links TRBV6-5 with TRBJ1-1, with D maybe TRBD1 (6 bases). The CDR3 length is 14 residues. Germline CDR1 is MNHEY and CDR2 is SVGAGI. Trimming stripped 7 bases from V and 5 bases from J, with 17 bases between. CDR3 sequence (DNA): TGTGCCAGCACCCGGCAGGGGCAAGGTACTGAAGCTTTCTTT. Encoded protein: CASTRQGQGTEAFF.

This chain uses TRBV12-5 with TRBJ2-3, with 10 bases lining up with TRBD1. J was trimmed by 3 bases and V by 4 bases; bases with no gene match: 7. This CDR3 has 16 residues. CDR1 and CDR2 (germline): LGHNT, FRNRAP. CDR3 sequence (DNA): TGTGCTAGTGGTTCGGGACAGGGGAAGTTTACAGATACGCAGTATTTT. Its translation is CASGSGQGKFTDTQYF. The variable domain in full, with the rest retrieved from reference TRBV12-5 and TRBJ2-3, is DARVTQTPRHKVTEMGQEVTMRCQPILGHNTVFWYRQTMMQGLELLAYFRNRAPLDDSGMPKDRFSAEMPDATLATLKIQPSEPRDSAVYFCASGSGQGKFTDTQYFGPGTRLTVL.

CDR3 in amino acids: CASSLMALGISGANVLTF. The CDR3 DNA follows: TGTGCCAGCAGTTTAATGGCCCTCGGGATATCTGGGGCCAACGTCCTGACTTTC. The V and J genes are TRBV27 and TRBJ2-6, with D maybe TRBD2 (5 bases). V shed 2 bases and J shed 1 base, with 15 bases lying between them. The germline gives CDR1 MNHEY, CDR2 SMNVEV (reference sequence). This CDR3 region has 18 residues. Based on the CDR3 plus reference TRBV27 and TRBJ2-6, the full variable domain is EAQVTQNPRYLITVTGKKLTVTCSQNMNHEYMSWYRQDPGLGLRQIYYSMNVEVTDKGDVPEGYKVSRKEKRNFPLILESPSPNQTSLYFCASSLMALGISGANVLTFGAGSRLTVL.

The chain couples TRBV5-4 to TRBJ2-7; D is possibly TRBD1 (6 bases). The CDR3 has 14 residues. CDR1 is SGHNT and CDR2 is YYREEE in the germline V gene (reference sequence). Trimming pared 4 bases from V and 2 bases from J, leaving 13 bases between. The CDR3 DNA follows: TGTGCCAGCAGCGCCCCGGGACAAGCCTACGAGCAGTACTTC. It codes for CASSAPGQAYEQYF.

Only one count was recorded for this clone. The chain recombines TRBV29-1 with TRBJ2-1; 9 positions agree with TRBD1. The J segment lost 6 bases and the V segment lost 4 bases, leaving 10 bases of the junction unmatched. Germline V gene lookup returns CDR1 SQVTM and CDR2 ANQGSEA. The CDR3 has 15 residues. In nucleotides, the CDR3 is TGCAGCGTTGCCCCCACCGGGACAGGGTTCAATGAGCAGTTCTTC. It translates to CSVAPTGTGFNEQFF.

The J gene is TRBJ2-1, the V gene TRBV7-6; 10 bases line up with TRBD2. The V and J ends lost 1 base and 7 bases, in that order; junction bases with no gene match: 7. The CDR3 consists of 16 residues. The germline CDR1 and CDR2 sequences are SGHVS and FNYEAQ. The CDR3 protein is CASSLDPSGSANEQFF. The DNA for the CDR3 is TGTGCCAGCAGCTTAGACCCTAGCGGGAGTGCAAATGAGCAGTTCTTC.

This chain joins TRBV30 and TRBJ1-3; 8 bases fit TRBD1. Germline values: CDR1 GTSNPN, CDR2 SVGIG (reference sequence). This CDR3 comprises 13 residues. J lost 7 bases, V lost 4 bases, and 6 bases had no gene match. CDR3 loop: CAWIRQGTNTIYF. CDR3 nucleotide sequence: TGTGCCTGGATCCGACAGGGGACGAACACCATATATTTT.

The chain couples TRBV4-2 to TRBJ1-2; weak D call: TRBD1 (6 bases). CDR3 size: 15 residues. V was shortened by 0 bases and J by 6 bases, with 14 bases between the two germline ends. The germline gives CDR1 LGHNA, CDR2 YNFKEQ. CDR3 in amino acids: CASSQETGTQHGYTF. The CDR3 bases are TGTGCCAGCAGCCAAGAGACCGGGACACAACATGGCTACACCTTC.

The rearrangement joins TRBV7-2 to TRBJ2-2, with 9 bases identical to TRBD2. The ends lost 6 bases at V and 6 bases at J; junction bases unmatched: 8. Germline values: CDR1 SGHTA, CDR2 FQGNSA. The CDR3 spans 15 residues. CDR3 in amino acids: CASRTRGGSAGELFF. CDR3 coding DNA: TGTGCCAGCAGAACGCGGGGGGGCTCGGCCGGGGAGCTGTTTTTT. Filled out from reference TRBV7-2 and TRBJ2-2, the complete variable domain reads GAGVSQSPSNKVTEKGKDVELRCDPISGHTALYWYRQSLGQGLEFLIYFQGNSAPDKSGLPSDRFSAERTGGSVSTLTIQRTQQEDSAVYLCASRTRGGSAGELFFGEGSRLTVL.

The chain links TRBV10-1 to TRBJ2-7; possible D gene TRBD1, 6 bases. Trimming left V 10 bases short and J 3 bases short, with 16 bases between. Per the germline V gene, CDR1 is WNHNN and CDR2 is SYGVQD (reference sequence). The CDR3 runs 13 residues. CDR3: CATESGVRYEQYF. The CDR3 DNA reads TGCGCCACAGAATCAGGGGTTCGCTACGAGCAGTACTTC.

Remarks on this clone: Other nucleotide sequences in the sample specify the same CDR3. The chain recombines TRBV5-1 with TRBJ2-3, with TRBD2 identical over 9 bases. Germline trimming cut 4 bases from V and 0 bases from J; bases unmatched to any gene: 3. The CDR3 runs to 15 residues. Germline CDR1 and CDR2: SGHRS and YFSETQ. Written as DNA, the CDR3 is TGCGCCAGCAGCCCAGGGACTAGCAGCACAGATACGCAGTATTTT. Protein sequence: CASSPGTSSTDTQYF.

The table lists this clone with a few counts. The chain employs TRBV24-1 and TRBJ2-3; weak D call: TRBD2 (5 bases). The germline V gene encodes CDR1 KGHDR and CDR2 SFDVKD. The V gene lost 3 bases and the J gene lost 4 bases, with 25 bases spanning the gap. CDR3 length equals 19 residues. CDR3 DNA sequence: TGTGCCACCAGTGATCGGAGGCCGGGAAGCAAAAAGGGCCCAGATACGCAGTATTTT. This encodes CATSDRRPGSKKGPDTQYF.

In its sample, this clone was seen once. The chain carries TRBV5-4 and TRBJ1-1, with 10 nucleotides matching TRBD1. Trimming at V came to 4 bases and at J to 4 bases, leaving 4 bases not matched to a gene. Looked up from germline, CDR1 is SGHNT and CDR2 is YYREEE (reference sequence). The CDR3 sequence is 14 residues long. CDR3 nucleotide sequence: TGTGCCAGCAGCCTACGGACAGGGGGCACTGAAGCTTTCTTT. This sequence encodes CASSLRTGGTEAFF.

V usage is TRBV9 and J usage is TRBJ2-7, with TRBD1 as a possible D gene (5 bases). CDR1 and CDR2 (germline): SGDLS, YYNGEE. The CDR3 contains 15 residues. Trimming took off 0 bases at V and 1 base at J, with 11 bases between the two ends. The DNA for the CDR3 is TGTGCCAGCAGCGTAGACCCCCAGGGTTCCTACGAGCAGTACTTC. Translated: CASSVDPQGSYEQYF.

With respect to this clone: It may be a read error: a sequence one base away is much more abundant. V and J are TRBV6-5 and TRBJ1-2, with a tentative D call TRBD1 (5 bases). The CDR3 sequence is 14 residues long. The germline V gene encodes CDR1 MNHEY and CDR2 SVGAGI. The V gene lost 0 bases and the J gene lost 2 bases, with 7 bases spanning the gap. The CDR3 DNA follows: TGTGCCAGCAGTTACTCCGGGGGAAACTATGGCTACACCTTC. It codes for CASSYSGGNYGYTF.

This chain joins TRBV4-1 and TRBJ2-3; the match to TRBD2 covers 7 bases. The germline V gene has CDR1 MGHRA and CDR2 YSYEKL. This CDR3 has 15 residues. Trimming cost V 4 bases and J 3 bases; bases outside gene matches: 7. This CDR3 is CASSLEGGPTDTQYF. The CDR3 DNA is TGCGCCAGCAGCCTAGAGGGAGGGCCTACAGATACGCAGTATTTT.